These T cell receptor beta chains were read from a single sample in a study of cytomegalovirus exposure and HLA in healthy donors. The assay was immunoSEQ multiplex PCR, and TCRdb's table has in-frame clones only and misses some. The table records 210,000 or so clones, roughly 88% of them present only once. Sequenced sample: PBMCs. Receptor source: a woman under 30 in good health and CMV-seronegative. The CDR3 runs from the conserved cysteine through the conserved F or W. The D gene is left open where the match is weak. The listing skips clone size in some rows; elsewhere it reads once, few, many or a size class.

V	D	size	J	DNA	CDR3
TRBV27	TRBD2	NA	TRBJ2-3	TGTGCCAGCAGTCCCCGACTAGCGGGAGGAAACCAGTATTTT	CASSPRLAGGNQYF
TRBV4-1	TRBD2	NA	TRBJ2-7	TGCGCCAGCAGTGTAGCGGGAGTAACCTACGAGCAGTACTTC	CASSVAGVTYEQYF
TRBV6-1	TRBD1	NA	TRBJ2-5	TGTGCCAGCAGTGAATTGGGACAGGGGGCGAATAAAGAGACCCAGTACTTC	CASSELGQGANKETQYF
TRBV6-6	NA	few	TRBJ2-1	TGTGCCAGCACGGAGCAGTTCTTC	CASTEQFF
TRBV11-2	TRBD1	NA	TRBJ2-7	TGTGCCAGCAGCTGGGACAGCGTCTCCTACGAGCAGTACTTC	CASSWDSVSYEQYF
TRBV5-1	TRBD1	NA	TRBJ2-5	TGCGCCAGCAGTGAGGGGGCGCAGGAGACCCAGTACTTC	CASSEGAQETQYF
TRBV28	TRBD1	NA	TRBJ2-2	TGTGCCAGCAGGGGACAGGGGGCGGATACCGGGGAGCTGTTTTTT	CASRGQGADTGELFF
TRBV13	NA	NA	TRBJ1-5	TGTGCCAGCAGCTTCAGGACTACTCAGGTGGCCTTCCTAGTTCAGCCCCAGCATTTT	CASSFRTTQVAFLVQPQHF
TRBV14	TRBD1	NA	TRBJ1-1	TGTGCCAGCAGCCGGACAGGGGGGACTGAAGCTTTCTTT	CASSRTGGTEAFF
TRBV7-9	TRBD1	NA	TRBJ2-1	TGTGCCAGCAGCTCTAACAGGGGACACAATGAGCAGTTCTTC	CASSSNRGHNEQFF
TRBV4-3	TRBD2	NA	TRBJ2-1	TGCGCCAGCAGCCAAGTTCTGACTAGCGGGGTTTTATACAATGAGCAGTTCTTC	CASSQVLTSGVLYNEQFF
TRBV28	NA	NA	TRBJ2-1	TGTGCCAGCAGTTTAATCCCGGGACACCCGAGCTCCTACAATGAGCAGTTCTTC	CASSLIPGHPSSYNEQFF
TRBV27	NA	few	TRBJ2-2	TGTGCCTCCCAGTTAGGACAAGCCACCGGGGAGCTGTTTTTT	CASQLGQATGELFF
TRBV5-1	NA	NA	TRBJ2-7	TGCGCCAGCAGCTTGGAAGGGGCTGCCTACGAGCAGTACTTC	CASSLEGAAYEQYF
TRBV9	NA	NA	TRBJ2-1	TGTGCCAGCAGCGATGACAACCCCAATGAGCAGTTCTTC	CASSDDNPNEQFF
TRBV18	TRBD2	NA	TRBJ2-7	TGTGCCAGCTCACGGGGACTAGCGGGATCCGAGCAGTACTTC	CASSRGLAGSEQYF
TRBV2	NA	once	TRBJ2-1	TGTGCCAGCAGTGAAAATCGGGCCTACAATGAGCAGTTCTTC	CASSENRAYNEQFF
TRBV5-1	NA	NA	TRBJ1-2	TGCGCCAGCAGCTTGGGCGGGGGGCTCCGTCCTGGCTACACCTTC	CASSLGGGLRPGYTF
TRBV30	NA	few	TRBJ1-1	TGTGCCTGGAGTGTAACTCGTGCGGACACCGGGGCTTTCTTT	CAWSVTRADTGAFF
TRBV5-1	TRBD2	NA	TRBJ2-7	TGCGCCAGCAGCTTGGCCGCGGGGGGAACCTACGAGCAGTACTTC	CASSLAAGGTYEQYF
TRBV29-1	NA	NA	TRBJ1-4	TGCAGCGTTGGTCTGGGAGCAACTAATGAAAAACTGTTTTTT	CSVGLGATNEKLFF
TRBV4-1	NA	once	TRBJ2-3	TGCGCCAGCAGCCAAGATTTCCCGGGGGGCACAGATACGCAGTATTTT	CASSQDFPGGTDTQYF
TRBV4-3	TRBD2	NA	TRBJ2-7	TGCGCCAGCAGCCCCCAAAACTTAGCGGGTGGGTCCTACGAGCAGTACTTC	CASSPQNLAGGSYEQYF
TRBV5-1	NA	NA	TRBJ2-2	TGCGCCAGCAGCTTCCTGGGGGGTTTCGACGAGCTGTTTTTT	CASSFLGGFDELFF
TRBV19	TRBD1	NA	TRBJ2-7	TGTGCCAGTAGTCCCGACACCTACAGGGGCGAGCAGTACTTC	CASSPDTYRGEQYF
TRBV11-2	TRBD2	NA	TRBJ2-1	TGTGCCAGCAGCTTAGGGGGACTAGCGGGGTACAATGAGCAGTTCTTC	CASSLGGLAGYNEQFF
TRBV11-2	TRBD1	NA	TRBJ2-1	TGTGCCAGCAGCTCGATCCGGGACAGGCCCCGTAATGAGCAGTTCTTC	CASSSIRDRPRNEQFF
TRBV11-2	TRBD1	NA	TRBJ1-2	TGTGCCAGCAGCTTAGTGGGGACAGGCAAAGGCTACACCTTC	CASSLVGTGKGYTF